This passage covers 8 T cell receptor beta chains from one sample sequenced in a study of response to subunit inactivated influenza vaccine. Each CDR3 protein is one row after TCRdb ran MiXCR on the RT-PCR reads. The data contain about 650,000 distinct CDR3 sequences, about 14% of them seen just once; the ten biggest clones take up approximately 7.6%. The specimen comprised PBMCs from blood, sampled roughly 2 weeks before vaccination. Source of these receptors: a man aged 45-60 years who received an inactivated influenza vaccine.

This clonotype occurred a few times. This chain uses TRBV5-1 with TRBJ1-4; no reliable D call. CDR3 length equals 14 residues. The V and J ends lost 0 bases and 4 bases respectively, with 7 bases between them. Germline V lookup: CDR1 SGHRS, CDR2 YFSETQ. The CDR3 DNA is TGCGCCAGCAGCTTGGGGACGGATAATGAAAAACTGTTTTTT. It yields the protein CASSLGTDNEKLFF. Full variable domain (remainder filled in from reference TRBV5-1 and TRBJ1-4): KAGVTQTPRYLIKTRGQQVTLSCSPISGHRSVSWYQQTPGQGLQFLFEYFSETQRNKGNFPGRFSGRQFSNSRSEMNVSTLELGDSALYLCASSLGTDNEKLFFGSGTQLSVL.

This clonotype was observed at least ten times. DNA of the CDR3: TGCGCCAGCAGCCAAGACGTGGACTCTACTGAAGCTTTCTTT. It is translated as CASSQDVDSTEAFF. The V gene is TRBV4-3, the J gene TRBJ1-1; D remains ambiguous. The CDR3 extends over 14 amino acids. V was pared by 0 bases and J by 5 bases, with 10 bases between. The V gene's germline CDR1 is LGHNA and CDR2 YSLEER.

In this sample, this clonotype turned up many times. V gene TRBV7-2 combines with J gene TRBJ2-2; no reliable D call. Germline lookup yields CDR1 SGHTA and CDR2 FQGNSA. V lost 3 bases and J lost 5, with 7 bases in between. The CDR3 totals 13 residues. DNA of the CDR3: TGTGCCAGCAGCTTTTCGTTGACCGGGGAGCTGTTTTTT. Its translation: CASSFSLTGELFF. Full variable domain (remainder filled in from reference TRBV7-2 and TRBJ2-2): GAGVSQSPSNKVTEKGKDVELRCDPISGHTALYWYRQSLGQGLEFLIYFQGNSAPDKSGLPSDRFSAERTGGSVSTLTIQRTQQEDSAVYLCASSFSLTGELFFGEGSRLTVL.

This clonotype has only a few counts. This chain connects TRBV20-1 to TRBJ2-1, with 10 nucleotides matching TRBD2. Germline V CDR1 and CDR2: DFQATT, SNEGSKA (reference sequence). J gave up 4 bases and V 1 base, and 7 bases lay outside the gene matches. This CDR3 is 16 amino acids long. In nucleotides, the CDR3 is TGCAGTGCTAGAGCCCCGAGTAGCGGGAGGTACAATGAGCAGTTCTTC. Its protein product is CSARAPSSGRYNEQFF.

The chain employs TRBV12-3 or TRBV12-4 and TRBJ2-7, with TRBD2 matching over 8 bases. The J segment lost 6 bases and the V segment lost 6 bases, leaving 7 bases of the junction unmatched. This CDR3 region has 13 residues. CDR3 sequence reads: CASSPAGGIEQYF. The CDR3 DNA sequence: TGTGCCAGCAGCCCCGCGGGGGGAATCGAGCAGTACTTC.

This clonotype turned up a few times. The chain links TRBV18 to TRBJ1-4; the D gene is possibly TRBD1 (6 bases). V was clipped by 3 bases and J by 10 bases, with 15 bases between them. This CDR3 is built from 14 residues. The V gene's germline CDR1 is KGHSH and CDR2 LQKENI. The CDR3 sequence: CASSPGQDIVKLFF. CDR3 nucleotides: TGTGCCAGCTCACCGGGACAAGACATAGTAAAACTGTTTTTT. Full variable domain (outside the CDR3, taken from reference TRBV18 and TRBJ1-4): NAGVMQNPRHLVRRRGQEARLRCSPMKGHSHVYWYRQLPEEGLKFMVYLQKENIIDESGMPKERFSAEFPKEGPSILRIQQVVRGDSAAYFCASSPGQDIVKLFFGSGTQLSVL.

This clonotype occurred a few times. The chain employs TRBV5-1 and TRBJ2-5; tentatively, D is TRBD1 (5 bases). Germline V lookup: CDR1 SGHRS, CDR2 YFSETQ. Trimming cost V 0 bases and J 9 bases, with 6 bases left between them. The CDR3 loop spans 11 amino acids. The CDR3 nucleotides read TGCGCCAGCAGCTTGGAGGGGTCCCAGTACTTC. Its protein product is CASSLEGSQYF.

The chain uses TRBV5-1 and TRBJ1-1; D is uncertain. V lost 4 bases and J lost 1, with 8 bases in between. The CDR3 is made up of 13 amino acids. Germline V gene lookup returns CDR1 SGHRS and CDR2 YFSETQ. CDR3 loop: CASSPSQNTEAFF. In nucleotides, the CDR3 is TGCGCCAGCAGCCCCAGCCAGAACACTGAAGCTTTCTTT.